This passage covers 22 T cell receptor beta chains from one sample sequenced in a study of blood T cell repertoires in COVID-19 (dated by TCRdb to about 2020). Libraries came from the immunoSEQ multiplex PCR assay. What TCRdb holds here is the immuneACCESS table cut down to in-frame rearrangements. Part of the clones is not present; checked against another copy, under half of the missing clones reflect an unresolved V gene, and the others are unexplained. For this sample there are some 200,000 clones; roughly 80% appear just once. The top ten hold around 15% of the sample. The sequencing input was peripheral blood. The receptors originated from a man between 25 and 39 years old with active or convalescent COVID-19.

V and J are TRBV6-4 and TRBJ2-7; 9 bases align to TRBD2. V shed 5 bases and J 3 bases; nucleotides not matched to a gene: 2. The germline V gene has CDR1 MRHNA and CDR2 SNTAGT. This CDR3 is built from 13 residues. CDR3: CASSKRGDYEQYF. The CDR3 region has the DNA TGTGCCAGCAGTAAGCGGGGGGACTACGAGCAGTACTTC.

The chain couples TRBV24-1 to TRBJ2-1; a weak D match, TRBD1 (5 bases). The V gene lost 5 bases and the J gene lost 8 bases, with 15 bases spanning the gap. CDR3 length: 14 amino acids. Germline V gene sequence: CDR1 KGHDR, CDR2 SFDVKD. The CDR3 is CATSAGHQSDEQFF. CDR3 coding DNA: TGTGCCACCAGTGCAGGACACCAGTCCGATGAGCAGTTCTTC.

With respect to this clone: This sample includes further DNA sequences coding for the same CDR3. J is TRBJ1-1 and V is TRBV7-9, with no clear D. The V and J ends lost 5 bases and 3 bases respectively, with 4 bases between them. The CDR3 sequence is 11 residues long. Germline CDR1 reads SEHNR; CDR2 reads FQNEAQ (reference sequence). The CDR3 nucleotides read TGTGCCAGCAGCCGCGACACTGAAGCTTTCTTT. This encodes CASSRDTEAFF.

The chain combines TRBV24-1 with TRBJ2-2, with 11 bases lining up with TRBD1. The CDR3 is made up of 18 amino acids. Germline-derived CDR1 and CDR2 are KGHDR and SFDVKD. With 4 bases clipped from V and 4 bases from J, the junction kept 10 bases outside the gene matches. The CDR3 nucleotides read TGTGCCACCAGTGACAGGACAGGGGGCGCTCAGGGCACCGGGGAGCTGTTTTTT. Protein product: CATSDRTGGAQGTGELFF.

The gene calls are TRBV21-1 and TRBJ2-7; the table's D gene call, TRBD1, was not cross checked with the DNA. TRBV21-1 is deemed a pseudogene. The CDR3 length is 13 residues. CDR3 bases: TGTGCCAGCAGCACTAAAGGGGGATACGAGCAGTACGTC. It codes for CASSTKGGYEQYV.

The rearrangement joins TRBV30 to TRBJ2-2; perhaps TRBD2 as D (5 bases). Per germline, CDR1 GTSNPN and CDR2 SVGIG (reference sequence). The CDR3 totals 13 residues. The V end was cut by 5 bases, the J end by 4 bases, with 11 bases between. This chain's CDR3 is CAWHPGGTGELFF. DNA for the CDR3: TGTGCCTGGCACCCCGGAGGCACCGGGGAGCTGTTTTTT.

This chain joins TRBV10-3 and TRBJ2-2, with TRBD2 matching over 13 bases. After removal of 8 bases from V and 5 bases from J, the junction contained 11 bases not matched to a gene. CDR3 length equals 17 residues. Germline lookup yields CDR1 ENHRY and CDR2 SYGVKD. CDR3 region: CAIRRTSGSSKTGELFF. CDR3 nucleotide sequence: TGTGCCATCCGAAGGACTAGCGGGAGTAGTAAGACCGGGGAGCTGTTTTTT.

The DNA for the CDR3 is TGCGCCAGCAGCTCACAGACAGGGGGGGGTGGCTACACCTTC. Residues: CASSSQTGGGGYTF. The chain joins TRBV5-1 to TRBJ1-2; 9 nucleotides align to TRBD1. Germline V gene data show CDR1 as SGHRS and CDR2 as YFSETQ. The CDR3 consists of 14 residues. V shed 3 bases, J shed 7 bases, and the junction held 7 bases outside the gene matches.

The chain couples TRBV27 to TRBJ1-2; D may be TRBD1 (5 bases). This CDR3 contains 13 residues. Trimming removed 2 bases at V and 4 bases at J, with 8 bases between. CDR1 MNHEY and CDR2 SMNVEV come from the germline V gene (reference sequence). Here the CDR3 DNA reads TGTGCCAGCAGTTTAACAGGCGTCTATGGCTACACCTTC. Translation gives CASSLTGVYGYTF.

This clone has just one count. This chain's CDR3 is CASRGQPNQPQHF. The CDR3 bases are TGTGCCAGCAGAGGACAGCCCAATCAGCCCCAGCATTTT. The rearrangement joins TRBV2 to TRBJ1-5; a possible D gene is TRBD1 (6 bases). Looked up from germline, CDR1 is SNHLY and CDR2 is FYNNEI. CDR3 length: 13 amino acids. V was shortened by 6 bases and J by 3 bases, with 9 bases between the two germline ends.

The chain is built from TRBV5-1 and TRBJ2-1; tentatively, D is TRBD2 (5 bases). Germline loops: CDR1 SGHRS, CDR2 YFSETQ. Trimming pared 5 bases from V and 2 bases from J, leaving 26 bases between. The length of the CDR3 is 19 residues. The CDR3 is CASRVSRGGGEPAYNEQFF. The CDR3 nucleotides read TGCGCCAGCAGAGTAAGCCGAGGAGGAGGCGAGCCGGCCTACAATGAGCAGTTCTTC.

CDR3: CASSIWVSRDRVWGYTF. The CDR3, as DNA: TGTGCCAGTAGTATTTGGGTCTCCCGGGACAGGGTGTGGGGCTACACCTTC. The chain joins TRBV19 to TRBJ1-2, with 9 bases aligning to TRBD1. V shed 3 bases and J 8 bases; nucleotides not matched to a gene: 16. The CDR3 loop spans 17 amino acids. The V gene's germline CDR1 is LNHDA and CDR2 SQIVND (reference sequence).

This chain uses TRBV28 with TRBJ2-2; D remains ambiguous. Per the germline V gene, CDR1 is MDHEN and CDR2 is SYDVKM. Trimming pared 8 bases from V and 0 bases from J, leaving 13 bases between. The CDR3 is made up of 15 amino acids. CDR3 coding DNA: TGTGCCAGCCAATTTCCGGGTTCGAACACCGGGGAGCTGTTTTTT. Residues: CASQFPGSNTGELFF.

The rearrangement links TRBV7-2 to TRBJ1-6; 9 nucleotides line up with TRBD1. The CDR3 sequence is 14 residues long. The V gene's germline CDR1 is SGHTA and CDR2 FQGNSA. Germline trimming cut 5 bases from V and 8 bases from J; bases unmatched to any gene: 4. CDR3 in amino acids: CASSAGQGYSPLHF. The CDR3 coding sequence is TGTGCCAGCAGCGCGGGACAGGGCTATTCACCCCTCCACTTT.

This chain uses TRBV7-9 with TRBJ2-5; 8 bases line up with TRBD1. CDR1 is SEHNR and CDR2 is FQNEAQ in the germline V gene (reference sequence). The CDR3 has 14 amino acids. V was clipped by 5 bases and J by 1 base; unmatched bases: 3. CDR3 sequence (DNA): TGTGCCAGCAGCCCCGACAGGGGCCAAGAGACCCAGTACTTC. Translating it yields CASSPDRGQETQYF. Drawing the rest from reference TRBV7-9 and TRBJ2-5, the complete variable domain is DTGVSQNPRHKITKRGQNVTFRCDPISEHNRLYWYRQTLGQGPEFLTYFQNEAQLEKSRLLSDRFSAERPKGSFSTLEIQRTEQGDSAMYLCASSPDRGQETQYFGPGTRLLVL.

The CDR3 DNA is TGTGCCAGCTCACCACCCGGGGTCGGAGAGACCCAGTACTTC. It translates to CASSPPGVGETQYF. The chain has TRBV18 and TRBJ2-5, with TRBD2 as a possible D gene (5 bases). CDR1 KGHSH and CDR2 LQKENI come from the germline V gene. The germline V and J ends were trimmed by 0 bases and 4 bases, with 9 bases remaining between them. CDR3 length: 14 residues.

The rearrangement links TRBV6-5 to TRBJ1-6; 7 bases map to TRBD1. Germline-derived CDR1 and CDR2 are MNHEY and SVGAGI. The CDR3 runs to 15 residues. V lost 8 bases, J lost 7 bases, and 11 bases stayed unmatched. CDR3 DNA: TGTGCCAGCCATAGTGAGGGGGCGAAGAATTCACCCCTCCACTTT. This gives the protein CASHSEGAKNSPLHF.

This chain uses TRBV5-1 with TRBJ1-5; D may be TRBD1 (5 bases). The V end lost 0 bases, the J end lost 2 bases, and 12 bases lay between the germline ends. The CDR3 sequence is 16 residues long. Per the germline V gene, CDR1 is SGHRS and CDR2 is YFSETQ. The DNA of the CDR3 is TGCGCCAGCAGCTTGGGGGGCAGGGCCGGCAATCAGCCCCAGCATTTT. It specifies CASSLGGRAGNQPQHF.

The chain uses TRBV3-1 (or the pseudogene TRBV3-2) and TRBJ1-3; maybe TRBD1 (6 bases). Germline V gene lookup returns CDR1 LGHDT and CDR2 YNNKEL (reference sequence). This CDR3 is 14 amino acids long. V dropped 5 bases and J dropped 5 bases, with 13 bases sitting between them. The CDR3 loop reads CASSNPRGRNTIYF. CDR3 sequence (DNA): TGTGCCAGCAGCAACCCCAGGGGACGAAACACCATATATTTT.

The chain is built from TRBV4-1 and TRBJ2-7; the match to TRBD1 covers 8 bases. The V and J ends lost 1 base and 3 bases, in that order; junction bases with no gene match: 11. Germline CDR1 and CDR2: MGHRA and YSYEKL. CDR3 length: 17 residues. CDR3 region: CASSQVWSDRADYEQYV. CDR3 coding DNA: TGCGCCAGCAGCCAAGTGTGGTCGGACAGGGCGGACTACGAGCAGTACGTC.

CDR3 nucleotides: TGTGCCAGCATAATGATGAGCTCCTATAATTCACCCCTCCACTTT. Protein: CASIMMSSYNSPLHF. This chain connects TRBV6-5 to TRBJ1-6, with D unclear. The CDR3 is 15 amino acids. The V end was cut by 7 bases, the J end by 0 bases, with 10 bases between. Germline V gene lookup returns CDR1 MNHEY and CDR2 SVGAGI.

The CDR3 region is CASSQERGVGQPQHF. In DNA, the CDR3 is TGCGCCAGCAGCCAAGAACGGGGTGTAGGTCAGCCCCAGCATTTT. The rearrangement uses TRBV4-3 and TRBJ1-5; no reliable D call. There are 15 residues in the CDR3. Germline V gene data show CDR1 as LGHNA and CDR2 as YSLEER. V lost 0 bases, J lost 6 bases, and 12 bases lay in between.